One T cell receptor (beta chain) is described in this entry. Its recognized antigen is unknown. It has no much larger one-base neighbor in the sample; base qualities were not kept. Taken from cysteine to phenylalanine, the CDR3 has 16 residues. Of the read, only the CDR3 DNA is kept; its 48 bases are in frame from base 1. In the germline V gene, CDR1 corresponds to SNHLY and CDR2 to FYNNEI. Trimming takes 2 bases off V and 4 bases off J; junction bases not matched to a gene: 7. Receptors were amplified or captured by the immunoSEQ multiplex PCR assay. For the multiplex PCR, a mixture combining 60 forward primers for TCR Vbeta segments and 13 reverse primers for TCR Jbeta segments was used. A multiplex PCR assay on genomic DNA amplified the CDR3 region of rearranged TCR beta genes. The Illumina HiSeq System was used to sequence the amplified TCR beta libraries as 87-base-pair reads. The authors processed their data as follows. A later analysis tallied 70 million to 100 million unique TCR beta chains across the 700 or so repertoires, and about 10 million of those chains were shared by two or more donors. Raw reads were error-corrected and collapsed into unique sequences with a nearest-neighbor algorithm that merged closely related sequences to remove PCR and sequencing errors. V, D and J gene segments were assigned by aligning CDR3 sequences to IMGT reference sequences. For a sequence to be retained, a match of at least six nucleotides to both a V gene segment and a J gene segment was required. A rearrangement counted as productive if the CDR3 had no stop codons and remained in frame with V and J, and every other rearrangement counted as non-productive. Following IMGT convention, CDR3 was defined as the stretch from the second conserved V-encoded cysteine up to the conserved J-encoded phenylalanine. The earlier analysis of about 620 of the donors excluded sequences that lacked an unambiguous match to a single V gene segment. In an earlier analysis of approximately 590 of the donors, V segments were called functional above 56.7% productive rearrangements and were called segregating when the between-donor standard deviation exceeded 5%. A statistical classification framework was built to diagnose cytomegalovirus status from the catalog of TCR beta chain sequences. V and J gene assignment, in a later analysis, came from comparing TCR nucleotide sequences with IMGT/GENE-DB human TR gene sequences. In a later analysis, CDR3 sequences and most-parsimonious VDJ recombination scenarios were assigned using the TCRdist pipeline. In a later analysis, each TCR beta chain was defined by its CDR3 amino acid sequence together with its V-gene family, and reads without a unique V-gene family were excluded. As a way to deal with suspected cross-contamination and a sequencing artifact, a later analysis dropped roughly 600 nucleotide sequences that were highly shared and had low generation probability. In a later analysis, a clonal expansion index for each public chain was calculated from normalized within-repertoire ranks of inferred template counts. A later analysis computed generation probabilities with a VDJ recombination model fitted to out-of-frame rearrangements, and checked the results against IGoR. Hypergeometric tests were used in a later analysis to score TCR-TCR, TCR-HLA and TCR-CMV co-occurrence, with a repertoire-size bias correction applied to the TCR pairs. In a later analysis, false discovery rates were estimated by permuting HLA or CMV assignments 20 times. In a later analysis, co-occurring TCRs were grouped with DBSCAN, and TCRdist sequence similarity was added when clustering was performed within HLA-allele-positive subsets. For co-occurrence clustering, repertoires with fewer than 30,000 or more than 120,000 public chains were excluded, along with roughly 5 repertoires with anomalous nucleotide sharing. TCRdb's version of the immuneACCESS table is confined to in-frame rearrangements and falls short of the full clone set. An unresolved V gene accounts for under half of the shortfall where checked; the remainder is of unknown origin. V, J and clone size derive from that table, while D and trimming were established from the DNA sequence. The sample includes some 130,000 clones, with 75% to 85% observed a single time. Of the sample, roughly 2.5% falls within the top ten clones.

This sample was taken from a study of cytomegalovirus exposure and HLA in healthy donors (dated by TCRdb to about 2017). For the wider study: An earlier analysis of about 530 of the donors reported 276 Gb of sequence data and 100 million to 120 million unique TCR beta sequences obtained from about 180 million T cells. Alongside the repertoire data, information on donor age, sex, ethnicity and CMV serostatus was compiled. Every repertoire in the discovery cohort had been generated on one and the same sequencing platform. A later analysis re-examined previously published TCR beta repertoires from roughly 650 donors and added high-resolution HLA genotyping to investigate patterns of TCR occurrence. To predict cytomegalovirus infection status, the study combined high-throughput TCR immunosequencing, statistical association of individual TCRs with disease status, and machine learning. Because of strong linkage in the cohort, roughly five DR-DQ haplotypes were treated as single units for association and clustering. The later analysis used no new phenotypic data to find candidate immune exposures, relying instead on TCR beta sequences and their occurrence across donors. HLA typing covered class I and class II loci at four-digit resolution. A separate validation cohort of approximately 120 different subjects was used in addition to the roughly 720-subject first cohort. Using immunosequencing, the study profiled T cell repertoires from around 680 subjects and related those repertoires to cytomegalovirus serostatus. The number of typed donors differed by locus: 629-630 for A, B, C, DRB1 and DQB1; 522 for DQA1; around 610 for DPA1; and 400 to 480 for DPB1. Among about 360 genotyped donors of the cohort, an average of roughly 240,000 unique TCR beta nucleotide sequences were sequenced per donor, roughly a sixth of them non-productive. The genetic ancestry cluster associated with self-reported Caucasian donors included 80% to 90% of the 300 to 400 genotyped donors. About 280 gigabases of sequencing data and tens of millions of unique TCR sequences made up an early release that covered roughly 670 HLA-typed donors. Genome-wide SNP genotypes for about 65% of the roughly 670 donors were used in a later genetic analysis, which treated that subset as a discovery cohort. In an earlier analysis of about 590 of the donors, high-throughput TCR beta sequencing was used to judge whether each TCR beta V gene segment behaved as functional or pseudogenic. The study aimed to test whether cataloging public T cell receptors could reveal signatures of past pathogen exposure.

The cohort was made up of 666 healthy bone marrow donors. Cohort members were all nominally healthy when sampled, although unrecorded immune exposures were likely present. The donor was CMV seronegative and was included in the group of over 300 seronegative cohort members. Every donor gave a peripheral blood sample, and the peripheral blood mononuclear cells from that sample were used for TCR beta sequencing. Genomic DNA was extracted from the blood cell samples with the Qiagen DNeasy Blood Extraction Kit. Paper-wide results and their limitations: In a later analysis, the rate of TCR association differed among HLA loci, with DRB1 alleles having the most associated TCRs and HLA-C alleles having the fewest. This cohort had only TCR beta chains sequenced, and the lack of alpha or paired-chain data limited which features could be detected. The 87-base-pair reads could not distinguish some IMGT-functional V segments, including TRBV6-2 and TRBV6-3, so those segments were excluded. According to the authors, the approach could potentially be generalized to other disease states and immunological phenotypes. In vitro tests confirmed that a few of the cytomegalovirus-associated TCR beta chains recognize cytomegalovirus antigens. In the study, roughly 160 TCR beta chains were listed as associated with cytomegalovirus. Seventeen rarely observed V segments, including chromosome 9 orphons, were excluded from the earlier analysis of 550 to 700 of the donors because counts were too low. A further reported finding was that TCR beta sequences accurately predicted the HLA-A and HLA-B alleles for most subjects in the first cohort. According to a later analysis, most CMV-associated TCR beta chains appeared to be HLA-restricted, and the HLA associations seemed to be driven largely by CMV exposure. CMV serostatus was the only immune exposure information available for the cohort. A cluster of highly shared sequence variants was judged likely to be a technical artifact of the sequencing pipeline. In a later analysis, 16,951 TCR beta sequences were associated with specific HLA alleles at a false discovery rate of 0.05. The classifier was reported to diagnose cytomegalovirus status with high specificity and sensitivity in both the original cohort and the validation cohort. In a later genetic analysis, a missense DCLRE1C variant was associated with V-gene and J-gene trimming of TCR beta chains, and the association was replicated in an independent cohort. Presence/absence analyses assumed roughly uniform sequencing depth across donors, an assumption that may not hold. Because HLA typing was unavailable for some donors at each locus, only the typed subset was used in association tests. In a later analysis, HLA-associated TCR beta chains showed more clonal expansion and lower generation probabilities than non-associated chains that were equally common. In an earlier analysis of more than 500 of the donors, most TCR beta V segments appeared in productive rearrangements about 90% or about 30% of the time, broadly matching IMGT annotations. Compared with the roughly 710-donor mean, donors in an Asian-associated ancestry cluster had fewer N-insertions in productive TCRs, according to a later genetic analysis. Assigning TCR associations to individual alleles was difficult when HLA alleles, especially DR and DQ, strongly co-occurred. Correlated functional status among segregating V segments might be attributable to linkage disequilibrium, but an unknown experimental factor could not be ruled out. Several of the top co-occurrence clusters appeared to be linked to parvovirus B19, influenza, CMV and Epstein-Barr virus, according to a later analysis. Across donors, most TCR sequences were observed very rarely, whereas some public TCRs were present in many individuals.

The rearrangement joined TRBV2 to TRBJ2-3; a stretch of 9 junction bases matches TRBD2. The sequenced material came from PBMCs. The TCR comes from a man between 45 and 60 years old in good health and CMV-seronegative. The DNA sequence follows: TGTGCCAGCAGTGAAACTCGAGCGGGGGGTTCAGATACGCAGTATTTT. Its product reads: CASSETRAGGSDTQYF.